These 4 T cell receptor beta chains share one sample of origin, sequenced in a study of cytomegalovirus exposure and HLA in healthy donors. TCRdb's copy holds only in-frame clones and misses some; the assay was immunoSEQ multiplex PCR. Of some 140,000 clones in the sample, roughly four fifths are singletons; the top ten hold approximately 1.4%. Sample: PBMCs. These receptors were obtained from a woman in her 30s in good health and CMV-seronegative.

The chain uses TRBV5-1 and TRBJ1-2; TRBD1 matches 10 bases. CDR3 length equals 15 residues. V was pared by 3 bases and J by 1 base, with 3 bases of the junction left unmatched. Germline V gene sequence: CDR1 SGHRS, CDR2 YFSETQ. The CDR3 nucleotides read TGCGCCAGCAGCTCCGGACAGGGGGTTAACTATGGCTACACCTTC. Its translation: CASSSGQGVNYGYTF.

The CDR3 nucleotides are TGTGCCAGCAGTTTAACTACAGGCTTCAATCAGCCCCAGCATTTT. Translated, it gives CASSLTTGFNQPQHF. V gene TRBV27 combines with J gene TRBJ1-5; TRBD1 is a possible D gene (5 bases). From germline, CDR1 is MNHEY and CDR2 SMNVEV (reference sequence). This CDR3 spans 15 amino acids. Trimming removed 2 bases at V and 3 bases at J, with 11 bases between.

This rearrangement joins TRBV6-6 to TRBJ1-2; 7 bases agree with TRBD1. Germline CDR1 MNHNY, CDR2 SVGAGI (reference sequence). CDR3 length: 13 amino acids. V lost 4 bases to trimming and J lost 7 bases; unmatched junction nucleotides: 6. This chain's CDR3 is CASSSGQSFGYTF. As DNA, the CDR3 is TGTGCCAGCAGTTCGGGACAGTCGTTTGGCTACACCTTC.

This clone has just one count. This chain links TRBV29-1 with TRBJ1-1; D call uncertain. Between the trimmed V and J ends, which lost 6 bases and 5 bases, there was a span of 22 bases. Germline V gene lookup returns CDR1 SQVTM and CDR2 ANQGSEA. The CDR3 extends over 15 amino acids. The CDR3 reads CSVDLVGSPGTEAFF. The CDR3 DNA follows: TGCAGCGTCGACCTAGTGGGTTCCCCGGGGACTGAAGCTTTCTTT.